These 14 T cell receptor beta chains were all obtained from the same sample, sequenced in a study of blood T cells in healthy people across ages. It was with a sample-barcoded 5' primer and a J-beta primer mix that a second PCR of about 6 to 11 cycles was run. One entry per CDR3 protein results from TCRdb running MiXCR on the 5' RACE reads. The sample records more than 1.4 million distinct CDR3 sequences, 42% being singletons. The source material was blood. All receptors come from a woman between 18 and 29 years old in good health.

In this sample, this clonotype turned up many times. The chain couples TRBV29-1 to TRBJ2-3; 12 positions agree with TRBD1. V trimming: 4 bases; J trimming: 10 bases; junction bases outside the gene matches: 9. The CDR3 runs 14 residues. Germline loops: CDR1 SQVTM, CDR2 ANQGSEA. The CDR3 region is CSVVRDRGQDPQYF. In DNA, the CDR3 is TGCAGCGTTGTCCGGGACAGGGGGCAGGATCCGCAGTATTTT.

This clonotype was recorded once. The gene calls are TRBV29-1 and TRBJ2-1; possible D gene TRBD2, 6 bases. Trimming took off 7 bases at V and 0 bases at J, with 16 bases between the two ends. The CDR3 length is 15 residues. The germline CDR1 and CDR2 sequences are SQVTM and ANQGSEA. This CDR3 reads CSAELSGRSYNEQFF. Here the CDR3 DNA reads TGCAGCGCCGAGCTCAGCGGGCGCTCCTACAATGAGCAGTTCTTC.

This clonotype showed up just a few times. The chain carries TRBV7-6 and TRBJ2-1; D is unresolved. The germline V and J ends were trimmed by 5 bases and 8 bases, with 19 bases remaining between them. Germline CDR1 reads SGHVS; CDR2 reads FNYEAQ. There are 15 residues in the CDR3. The CDR3 spells CASSPYPKLEDEQFF. CDR3 DNA: TGTGCCAGCAGCCCGTACCCAAAACTGGAAGATGAGCAGTTCTTC.

The chain has TRBV6-5 and TRBJ1-6, with 8 bases that match TRBD1. The CDR3 length is 12 residues. Germline values: CDR1 MNHEY, CDR2 SVGAGI. Trimming at V came to 6 bases and at J to 9 bases, leaving 1 base not matched to a gene. The chain's CDR3 is CASRGTGSPLHF. Written as DNA, the CDR3 is TGTGCCAGCAGGGGGACAGGTTCACCCCTCCACTTT.

This chain connects TRBV27 to TRBJ1-2; D not certain. The V gene's germline CDR1 is MNHEY and CDR2 SMNVEV (reference sequence). The CDR3 covers 13 residues. V dropped 3 bases and J dropped 3 bases, with 8 bases sitting between them. The CDR3 here is CASSLAGYYGYTF. The CDR3 DNA reads as TGTGCCAGCAGTTTGGCAGGATACTATGGCTACACCTTC.

The J gene is TRBJ2-3, the V gene TRBV5-1; 8 nucleotides line up with TRBD1. Trimming at V came to 2 bases and at J to 2 bases, leaving 7 bases not matched to a gene. The CDR3 spans 16 residues. Per germline, CDR1 SGHRS and CDR2 YFSETQ. CDR3 DNA: TGCGCCAGCAGCTTTGCTGGACAGGGTATCACAGATACGCAGTATTTT. Translated, it gives CASSFAGQGITDTQYF.

There are many counts of this clonotype. The CDR3 DNA sequence: TGCAGCGTTGAGATGATTAGCGCCGGCGAGCAGTACTTC. Encoded protein: CSVEMISAGEQYF. V gene TRBV29-1 combines with J gene TRBJ2-4, with TRBD2 as a possible D gene (5 bases). Judging by the DNA end, TRBJ2-7 fits better; the J call may be wrong. The germline gives CDR1 SQVTM, CDR2 ANQGSEA. This CDR3 spans 13 amino acids.

The count of this clonotype is one. The gene calls are TRBV29-1 and TRBJ2-7; TRBD1 matches 12 bases. The CDR3 extends over 13 amino acids. Germline-derived CDR1 and CDR2 are SQVTM and ANQGSEA. V was pared by 7 bases and J by 7 bases, with 8 bases of the junction left unmatched. Here the CDR3 DNA reads TGCAGCGCCGGGACAGGGGGCCCTAGGGAGCAGTACTTC. Translated, it gives CSAGTGGPREQYF.

The sample holds a few counts of this clonotype. This chain connects TRBV3-1 to TRBJ2-3; D might be TRBD1 (6 bases). The germline CDR1 and CDR2 sequences are LGHDT and YNNKEL (reference sequence). The CDR3 totals 14 residues. V lost 6 bases and J 2 bases, leaving 12 bases between the germline ends. CDR3 loop: CASRTQGNTDTQYF. In nucleotides, the CDR3 is TGTGCCAGCAGGACACAGGGCAACACAGATACGCAGTATTTT.

The V gene is TRBV30, the J gene TRBJ1-1; D is ambiguous. Germline V lookup: CDR1 GTSNPN, CDR2 SVGIG (reference sequence). CDR3 length: 12 residues. V was pared by 4 bases and J by 0 bases, with 6 bases between. CDR3 protein: CAWTHMNTEAFF. The CDR3 coding sequence is TGTGCCTGGACTCACATGAACACTGAAGCTTTCTTT.

The chain links TRBV6-2 or TRBV6-3 to TRBJ1-2; tentative D call: TRBD1 (5 bases). V was trimmed by 2 bases and J by 8 bases, leaving 24 bases between them. This CDR3 comprises 17 residues. Germline V gene data show CDR1 as MNHEY and CDR2 as SVGEGT. CDR3 sequence (DNA): TGTGCCAGCAGTTACACACCCGACCCCGCTTGGACATGGGGCTACACCTTC. Protein product: CASSYTPDPAWTWGYTF.

Only a few counts were recorded for this clonotype. The chain couples TRBV25-1 to TRBJ2-1; 8 bases align to TRBD1. CDR3 size: 14 residues. The V and J ends lost 3 bases and 3 bases, in that order; junction bases with no gene match: 1. Germline V lookup: CDR1 MGHDK, CDR2 SYGVNS. Here the CDR3 DNA reads TGTGCCAGCAGTGAGACAGGGGACTACAATGAGCAGTTCTTC. Translation: CASSETGDYNEQFF.

The chain couples TRBV14 to TRBJ2-7; no firm D call. Trimming took off 0 bases at V and 5 bases at J, with 8 bases between the two ends. CDR1 and CDR2 (germline): SGHDN, FVKESK. The CDR3 is 13 residues long. The CDR3, as DNA: TGTGCCAGCAGCCAAGACGCTTGGGACGAGCAGTACTTC. Translating gives CASSQDAWDEQYF. The whole variable domain, remainder taken from reference TRBV14 and TRBJ2-7, is EAGVTQFPSHSVIEKGQTVTLRCDPISGHDNLYWYRRVMGKEIKFLLHFVKESKQDESGMPNNRFLAERTGGTYSTLKVQPAELEDSGVYFCASSQDAWDEQYFGPGTRLTVT.

This chain links TRBV7-9 with TRBJ1-2; D is uncertain. The CDR3 covers 14 residues. The germline V gene has CDR1 SEHNR and CDR2 FQNEAQ (reference sequence). Trimming took 0 bases from V and 8 from J, leaving 13 bases between them. The CDR3 sequence: CASSLAGGRQGYTF. CDR3 in DNA: TGTGCCAGCAGCTTAGCGGGCGGGCGTCAGGGCTACACCTTC.